The 18 T cell receptor beta chains reported below all come from one sample, sequenced in a study of T-cell reconstitution after alpha-beta-depleted transplantation in children. Unique molecular identifiers were incorporated during preparation of the TCRbeta library. TCRdb re-analysed the PCR reads in MiXCR, keeping a single row per CDR3 protein. The sample lists over 200,000 distinct CDR3 sequences; 7.5% to 9.5% were seen once. The sample here was PBMCs, mostly from graft donor cells, taken 360 days after TCRalphabeta/CD19-depleted stem cell transplant. These receptors all stem from a male patient aged 2-10 years who had a stem cell transplant for acute myeloid leukemia, so the T cells may come from the graft donor.

The chain links TRBV12-5 to TRBJ2-5; 9 bases align to TRBD1. This CDR3 has 16 residues. The J segment lost 0 bases and the V segment lost 1 base, leaving 3 bases of the junction unmatched. Germline V gene sequence: CDR1 LGHNT, CDR2 FRNRAP. The CDR3 spells CASGLGQGVYQETQYF. The CDR3 DNA reads as TGTGCTAGTGGTTTGGGACAGGGGGTATACCAAGAGACCCAGTACTTC.

The V call is TRBV20-1, the J call TRBJ2-7, with 7 bases matching TRBD2. The CDR3 runs to 13 residues. Germline V lookup: CDR1 DFQATT, CDR2 SNEGSKA (reference sequence). V shed 1 base and J 5 bases; nucleotides not matched to a gene: 5. CDR3 nucleotides: TGCAGTGCTAGAGCGGGAGGAGTGGACGAGCAGTACTTC. Residues: CSARAGGVDEQYF.

This clonotype turned up a few times. The chain uses TRBV13 and TRBJ2-5; 8 nucleotides line up with TRBD2. Germline CDR1 reads PRHDT; CDR2 reads FYEKMQ (reference sequence). This CDR3 spans 13 amino acids. The V and J ends lost 0 bases and 9 bases, in that order; junction bases with no gene match: 3. CDR3 bases: TGTGCCAGCAGCTTAGGGACAGCGGGGGCCCAGTACTTC. It is translated as CASSLGTAGAQYF.

This clonotype was seen more than once but under ten times. Here the CDR3 DNA reads TGCAGCGTGGAGACAGCCAAGGATGGCTACACCTTC. Translated, it gives CSVETAKDGYTF. J is TRBJ1-2 and V is TRBV29-1, with TRBD1 as a possible D gene (5 bases). Germline CDR1 and CDR2: SQVTM and ANQGSEA. The CDR3 extends over 12 amino acids. Trimming took 6 bases from V and 6 from J, leaving 14 bases between them. Full variable domain (missing parts from reference TRBV29-1 and TRBJ1-2): SAVISQKPSRDICQRGTSLTIQCQVDSQVTMMFWYRQQPGQSLTLIATANQGSEATYESGFVIDKFPISRPNLTFSTLTVSNMSPEDSSIYLCSVETAKDGYTFGSGTRLTVV.

CDR3 coding DNA: TGTGCCAGCAGGCCACAGGGGCCTAGCAATCAGCCCCAGCATTTT. This sequence encodes CASRPQGPSNQPQHF. This sequence joins TRBV2 and TRBJ1-5, with 7 positions matching TRBD1. V gave up 6 bases and J gave up 0 bases; unmatched junction bases: 5. Looked up from germline, CDR1 is SNHLY and CDR2 is FYNNEI. The CDR3 has 15 amino acids.

This clonotype was seen only a few times. The CDR3, as DNA: TGCAGTGCCCATCGACCCGGGACAAGCCCCGGGGAGCTGTTTTTT. Its translation: CSAHRPGTSPGELFF. The chain carries TRBV20-1 and TRBJ2-2; the D gene is possibly TRBD1 (6 bases). Trimming pared 6 bases from V and 6 bases from J, leaving 20 bases between. This CDR3 comprises 15 residues. Per the germline V gene, CDR1 is DFQATT and CDR2 is SNEGSKA (reference sequence).

This clonotype occurred many times. This rearrangement joins TRBV15 to TRBJ2-1; D possibly corresponds to TRBD1 (6 bases). The CDR3 is 14 residues long. Germline lookup yields CDR1 LNHNV and CDR2 YYDKDF (reference sequence). Trimming took 0 bases from V and 7 from J, leaving 10 bases between them. CDR3 coding DNA: TGTGCCACCAGCAGAGATTTGGGGGCAAATGAGCAGTTCTTC. Translating gives CATSRDLGANEQFF.

There are many counts of this clonotype. The chain has TRBV12-3 or TRBV12-4 and TRBJ1-1, with D possibly matching TRBD1 (6 bases). The CDR3 is 14 amino acids. V gave up 1 base and J gave up 7 bases, with 13 bases separating them. CDR3 in DNA: TGTGCCAGCAGTTTAGTTCAGGGGAGCGGTGAAGCTTTCTTT. Translation: CASSLVQGSGEAFF.

In its sample, this clonotype was seen many times. This CDR3 reads CSVEFPRGALGGELFF. The CDR3 DNA is TGCAGCGTTGAATTCCCTCGGGGGGCGCTTGGCGGGGAGCTGTTTTTT. The chain is built from TRBV29-1 and TRBJ2-2; D might be TRBD2 (7 bases). Trimming took off 2 bases at V and 7 bases at J, with 20 bases between the two ends. CDR1 is SQVTM, CDR2 ANQGSEA, per germline. This CDR3 is 16 amino acids long.

Only a few counts were recorded for this clonotype. This chain joins TRBV11-1 and TRBJ2-1, with TRBD2 matching over 8 bases. The CDR3 loop spans 18 amino acids. CDR1 SGHAT and CDR2 FQDESV come from the germline V gene (reference sequence). Trimming at V came to 5 bases and at J to 8 bases, leaving 20 bases not matched to a gene. The CDR3 here is CASSKTSLTGGWFDEQFF. The CDR3 coding sequence is TGTGCCAGCAGCAAGACCTCATTAACGGGAGGGTGGTTCGATGAGCAGTTCTTC.

This clonotype has a handful of counts. The rearrangement uses TRBV7-3 and TRBJ1-1; no clear D gene. Trimming stripped 5 bases from V and 0 bases from J, with 10 bases between. The CDR3 extends over 14 amino acids. Germline CDR1 is SGHTA and CDR2 is FQGTGA. CDR3 protein: CASSPGPMNTEAFF. The CDR3 bases are TGTGCCAGCAGCCCCGGCCCCATGAACACTGAAGCTTTCTTT. The entire variable domain, with the rest obtained from reference TRBV7-3 and TRBJ1-1, is as follows: GAGVSQTPSNKVTEKGKYVELRCDPISGHTALYWYRQSLGQGPEFLIYFQGTGAADDSGLPNDRFFAVRPEGSVSTLKIQRTERGDSAVYLCASSPGPMNTEAFFGQGTRLTVV.

This clonotype was detected a few times. The chain is built from TRBV29-1 and TRBJ2-3, with 16 bases lining up with TRBD2. Germline loops: CDR1 SQVTM, CDR2 ANQGSEA. The CDR3 contains 17 residues. Trimming at V came to 6 bases and at J to 2 bases, leaving 8 bases not matched to a gene. The CDR3 bases are TGCAGCGTCGCCGGGACTAGCGGGAGGGAGTCCACAGATACGCAGTATTTT. This encodes CSVAGTSGRESTDTQYF.

Ten or more counts support this clonotype. This chain uses TRBV7-2 with TRBJ2-5, with no clear D. The CDR3 has 13 amino acids. Germline V gene data show CDR1 as SGHTA and CDR2 as FQGNSA. Trimming took off 0 bases at V and 5 bases at J, with 7 bases between the two ends. In DNA form, the CDR3 reads TGTGCCAGCAGCTTAGCTGTGGAGGAGACCCAGTACTTC. It specifies CASSLAVEETQYF.

V usage is TRBV6-6 and J usage is TRBJ2-3; perhaps TRBD1 as D (6 bases). Germline V gene data show CDR1 as MNHNY and CDR2 as SVGAGI (reference sequence). V lost 6 bases, J lost 7 bases, and 11 bases lay in between. This CDR3 contains 12 residues. The CDR3 bases are TGTGCCAGCAGAGATCAGGGGTATACGCAGTATTTT. Its translation: CASRDQGYTQYF.

This clonotype was picked up a small number of times. The V and J genes are TRBV6-6 and TRBJ1-5; D unresolved. In germline, CDR1 is MNHNY, CDR2 SVGAGI (reference sequence). V gave up 7 bases and J gave up 5 bases, with 9 bases separating them. The CDR3 has 12 amino acids. CDR3 nucleotide sequence: TGTGCCAGCAAAAAAAGGGATCAGCCCCAGCATTTT. Translation gives CASKKRDQPQHF.

This clonotype has only a few counts. This sequence joins TRBV4-3 and TRBJ2-7; perhaps D is TRBD1 or TRBD2 (5 bases each). The V gene lost 4 bases and the J gene lost 3 bases, with 13 bases spanning the gap. CDR1 and CDR2 from the germline V gene are LGHNA and YSLEER. The CDR3 is 14 amino acids. Here the CDR3 reads CASSPRDAGYEQYF. The CDR3 DNA follows: TGCGCCAGCAGCCCCCGGGACGCCGGCTACGAGCAGTACTTC.

This clonotype was recorded at least ten times. V and J are TRBV12-3 or TRBV12-4 and TRBJ2-1; no firm D call. The CDR3 sequence is 15 residues long. With 5 bases removed from V and 0 bases from J, the gap between germline ends came to 11 bases. The CDR3 DNA sequence: TGTGCCAGCAGTCTATTTCCAAGCTCCTACAATGAGCAGTTCTTC. Residues: CASSLFPSSYNEQFF.

This clonotype was counted only a few times. The V and J genes are TRBV7-9 and TRBJ1-4; D is unresolved. This CDR3 spans 13 amino acids. Per the germline V gene, CDR1 is SEHNR and CDR2 is FQNEAQ (reference sequence). The ends were cut back, 2 bases at V and 4 bases at J, with 5 bases in the middle. This CDR3 reads CASSLPFNEKLFF. In DNA form, the CDR3 reads TGTGCCAGCAGCTTACCCTTTAATGAAAAACTGTTTTTT.